This T cell receptor beta chain stems from a study of shared clonotypes between healthy human individuals. Assay used: immunoSEQ multiplex PCR; TCRdb lists only in-frame clones, some missing. There are around 2.1 million clones in the sample; more than 85% occur only once, and 1.5% to 2% lies in the top ten. Naivety among CD8 cells was defined by CD45RO negativity and positive CCR7 selection, thereby excluding terminally differentiated effector memory CD45RA+ cells. Germline CDR1 and CDR2: MNHNS and SASEGT. V was pared by 3 bases and J by 0 bases, with 9 bases between. This CDR3 region has 14 residues.

The clonotype comes from a man between 18 and 29 years old in good health. Some clones in this sample may be carry-over from other donors' samples. Sequenced: naive CD8+ T cells from PBMCs. The chain is built from TRBV6-1 and TRBJ2-7; D is unclear. CDR3 protein: CASSDPGLSYEQYF. CDR3 nucleotide sequence: TGTGCCAGCAGTGACCCAGGCCTCTCCTACGAGCAGTACTTC.